The entry that follows covers one TCR beta chain sequence. What this receptor recognizes is not known. The record has no base qualities; no much larger clone is one base away. The sample comes from a study of blood T cells in healthy people across ages (dated by TCRdb to the mid-2010s). For the study in its entirety: In model experiments, roughly one uniquely barcoded TCR beta cDNA molecule per two T cells was captured by template switching. The study measured age-related changes in TCR beta repertoire diversity using deep sequencing normalized with unique cDNA molecular identifiers. The donors were divided into four age groups: young (average around 16 years), middle-aged (about 40), aged (roughly 60) and long-lived (82). To avoid experimental bias, donors of different ages were randomly spread across the sequencing lanes. The study analyzed two additional independent replicas of 1 million unique cDNA reads from the same blood draw for two donors, one aged 18 to 30 and one aged 80 or older. Summary of the overall study and its limitations: Bulk unsorted PBMC profiling prevented conclusive comparison of naive and antigen-experienced compartments. Observed TCR beta diversity per million T cells fell roughly linearly with age, and a significant reduction was already apparent by age roughly 40. Donor CMV infection status was unknown, potentially confounding age-related changes in expanded clonotypes. Compared with the aged group, more naive CD4+ T cells, fewer expanded clones and increased TCR diversity were shown by the long-lived group, suggesting age selection. The percentage of naive T cells measured by flow cytometry correlated strongly with observed TCR beta diversity. Estimates of total diversity from one million sequenced T cells were regarded as lower bounds and underestimates.

Donors were a few dozen systemically healthy Caucasian individuals from Russia aged roughly 6 to 100 years. Roughly 9.5 milliliters of peripheral blood were drawn from each donor into EDTA-treated Vacutainer tubes. Ficoll-Paque density-gradient centrifugation was used to isolate PBMCs, with at least 6 million obtained per sample. Trizol reagent was used to extract total RNA from PBMCs, with at least 6 micrograms per sample. The percentages of naive CD45RAhigh/CD27high T cells were determined by flow cytometry on a PBMC aliquot from every donor. The germline V gene provides CDR1 MDHEN and CDR2 SYDVKM. From cysteine to phenylalanine, the CDR3 is 17 amino acids long. The entry retains the CDR3 DNA only, 51 bases that are in frame from base 1. Trimming takes 3 bases off V and 8 bases off J; junction bases not matched to a gene: 15. Libraries were prepared through 5' RACE. The data were produced on an Illumina HiSeq 2500. A second roughly 6 to 12 cycle PCR used a sample-barcoded 5' primer and a J-beta primer mix. A template-switch 5' adaptor carrying 12 random nucleotides introduced a unique molecular identifier onto each TCR beta cDNA molecule. Each sample yielded at least 2.5 million CDR3-containing paired-end reads. First-strand cDNA was synthesized from all RNA with the Mint cDNA synthesis kit, primed by a TRBC-specific oligonucleotide. After uracil-DNA glycosylase treatment, a first 18-cycle PCR used universal primers M1SS and BC2_uni_R on all cDNA. Per the authors' processing: For normalization, 1 million high-quality reads were randomly selected from each sample, with every read carrying a distinct molecular identifier. Instead of being binned into consensus sequences, reads that shared molecular identifiers were thrown out. MiTCR, set to a Q25 quality threshold and the strictest error-elimination algorithm, was used for CDR3 identification, clonotype clustering and error correction. A nonparametric unseen species model with Euler transformation was used to estimate lower-bound total TCR beta diversity. TCRdb reprocessing: public reads trimmed at Q25 with fastp, clones called with MiXCR, in-frame beta chains kept. All rows with the same CDR3 protein become a single entry with the most common DNA and genes. The authors' filters were not applied to this entry. In all, the sample holds about 1.5 million distinct CDR3 sequences, and approximately 43% of those were seen once. Approximately 4.1% of the sample comes from the top ten.

The receptor's source is a woman aged 18-35 years in good health. Material for sequencing was blood. The chain uses TRBV28 and TRBJ2-4, and TRBD2 matches 8 of the central bases. The CDR3 has the sequence CASSFAPVAGGRHIQYF. In nucleotides, the sequence is TGTGCCAGCAGTTTCGCCCCTGTCGCGGGCGGGAGGCACATTCAGTACTTC.